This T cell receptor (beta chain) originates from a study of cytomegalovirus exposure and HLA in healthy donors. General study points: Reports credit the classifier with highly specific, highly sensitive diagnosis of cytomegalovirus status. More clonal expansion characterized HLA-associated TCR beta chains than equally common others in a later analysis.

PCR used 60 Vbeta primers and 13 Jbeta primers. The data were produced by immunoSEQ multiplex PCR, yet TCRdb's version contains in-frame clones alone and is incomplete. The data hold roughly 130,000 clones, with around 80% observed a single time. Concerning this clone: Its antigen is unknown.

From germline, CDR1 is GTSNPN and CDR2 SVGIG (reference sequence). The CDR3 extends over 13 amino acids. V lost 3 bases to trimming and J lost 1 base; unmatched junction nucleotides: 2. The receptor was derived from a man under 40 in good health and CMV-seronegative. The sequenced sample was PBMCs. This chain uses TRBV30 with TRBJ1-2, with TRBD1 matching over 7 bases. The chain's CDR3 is CAWSRGINYGYTF. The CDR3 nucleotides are TGTGCCTGGAGCAGGGGGATTAACTATGGCTACACCTTC.